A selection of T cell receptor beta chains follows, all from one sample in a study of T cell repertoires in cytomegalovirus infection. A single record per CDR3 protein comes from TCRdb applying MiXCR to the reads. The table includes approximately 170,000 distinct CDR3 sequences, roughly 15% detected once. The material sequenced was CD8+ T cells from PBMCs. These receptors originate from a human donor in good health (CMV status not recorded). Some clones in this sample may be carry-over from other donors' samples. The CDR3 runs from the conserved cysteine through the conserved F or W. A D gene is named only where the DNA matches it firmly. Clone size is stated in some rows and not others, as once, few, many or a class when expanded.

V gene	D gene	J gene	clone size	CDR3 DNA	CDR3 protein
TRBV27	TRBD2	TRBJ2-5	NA	TGTGACAGCAGCCTCGGACTAGCGGGAGGCCTCTGGAAAGAGACCCAGTACTTC	CDSSLGLAGGLWKETQYF
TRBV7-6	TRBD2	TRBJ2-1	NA	TGTGCCAGCAGCTTGACTACCGGACTAGCGAAACAATACAATGAGCAGTTCTTC	CASSLTTGLAKQYNEQFF
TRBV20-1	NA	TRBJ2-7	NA	TGCAGTGCTATCCGAACCTACGAGCAGTACTTC	CSAIRTYEQYF
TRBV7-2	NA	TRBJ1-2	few	TGTGCCAGCAGCGGACGGTCCTCTAACTATGGCTACACCTTC	CASSGRSSNYGYTF
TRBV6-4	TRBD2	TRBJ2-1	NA	TGTGCCAGCAGTGAAAGCGGGGGGGGGTACAATGAGCAGTTCTTC	CASSESGGGYNEQFF
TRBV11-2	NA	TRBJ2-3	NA	TGTGCCAGCAGCTTAGGACTAGGTGGGCAGTATTTT	CASSLGLGGQYF
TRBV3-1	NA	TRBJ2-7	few	TGTGCCAGCAGCCAACTGCCGAGAGCGATCGGTCCCTACGAGCAGTACTTC	CASSQLPRAIGPYEQYF
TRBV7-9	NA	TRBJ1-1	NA	TGTGCCAGCAGCTCTTTGGCATGGGTTAACACTGAAGCTTTCTTT	CASSSLAWVNTEAFF
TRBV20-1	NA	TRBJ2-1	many	TGCAGTGCTAGAGATATAATTATTACAGTAAACAATGAGCAGTTCTTC	CSARDIIITVNNEQFF
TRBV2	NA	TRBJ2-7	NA	TGTGCCAGCAAAGACACATACGAGCAGTACTTC	CASKDTYEQYF
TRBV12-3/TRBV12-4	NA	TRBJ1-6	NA	TGTGCCAGCAGTGGGACGACAGGTTATTCACCCCTCCACTTT	CASSGTTGYSPLHF
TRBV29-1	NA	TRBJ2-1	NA	TGCAGCGTTGAAGCGGCCTCCTACAATGAGCAGTTCTTC	CSVEAASYNEQFF
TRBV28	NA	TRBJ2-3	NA	TGTGCCAGCAGTTTAGAATATACGCAGTATTTT	CASSLEYTQYF
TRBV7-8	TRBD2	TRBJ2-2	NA	TGTGCCAGCAGCCCAGGAGCTAGCGGGGGAGAGAACACCGGGGAGCTGTTTTTT	CASSPGASGGENTGELFF
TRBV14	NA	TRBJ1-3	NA	TGTGCCAGCAGCCAATGGCAGAACTCTGGAAACACCATATATTTT	CASSQWQNSGNTIYF
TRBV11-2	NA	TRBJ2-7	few	TGTGCCAGCAGCTTGCCGGGAAGCTCCTACGAGCAGTACTTC	CASSLPGSSYEQYF
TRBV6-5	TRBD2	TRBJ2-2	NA	TGTGCCAGCCTAGGCGGGAGACGGACCGGGGAGCTGTTTTTT	CASLGGRRTGELFF
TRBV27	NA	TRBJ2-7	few	TGTGCCAGCAGTTTAATCAGGGGCGGATCCTACGAGCAGTACTTC	CASSLIRGGSYEQYF
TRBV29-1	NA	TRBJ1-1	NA	TGCAGCGTTGAAGATTGGACACTCATGAACACTGAAGCTTTCTTT	CSVEDWTLMNTEAFF
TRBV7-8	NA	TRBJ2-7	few	TGTGCCAGCAGCTTAGGATCCGACGAGCAGTACTTC	CASSLGSDEQYF
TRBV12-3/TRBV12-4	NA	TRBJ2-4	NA	TGTGCCAGCAGGGCGGCGGAAGCCAAAAACATTCAGTACTTC	CASRAAEAKNIQYF
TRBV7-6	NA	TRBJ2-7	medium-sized	TGTGCCAGCAGCTTAACAACAGACGAGCAGTACTTC	CASSLTTDEQYF
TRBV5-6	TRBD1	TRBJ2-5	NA	TGTGCCAGCAGCGCCGGGACAGGGGGCTTTAAGACCCAGTACTTC	CASSAGTGGFKTQYF
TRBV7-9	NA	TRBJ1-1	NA	TGTGCCAGCAGCTTACCGGGACACACGAACACTGAAGCTTTCTTT	CASSLPGHTNTEAFF
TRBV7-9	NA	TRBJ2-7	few	TGTGCCAGCAGCTTCCCCGGGACAAGTTCCTACGAGCAGTACTTC	CASSFPGTSSYEQYF
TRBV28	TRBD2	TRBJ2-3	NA	TGTGCCAGCAGTGACGGACTAGCGGGAGTTTCCGATACGCAGTATTTT	CASSDGLAGVSDTQYF
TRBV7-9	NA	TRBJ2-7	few	TGTGCCAGCAGCTCCGGGACGGAGGGGTACGAGCAGTACTTC	CASSSGTEGYEQYF
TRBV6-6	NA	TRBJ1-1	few	TGTGCCAGCAGTTACTCATGGGAGGGAAACACTGAAGCTTTCTTT	CASSYSWEGNTEAFF
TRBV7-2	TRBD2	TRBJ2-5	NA	TGTGCCAGCAGCCAGGGTCGGGGGGGAGGGGAGACCCAGTACTTC	CASSQGRGGGETQYF
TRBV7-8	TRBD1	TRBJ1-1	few	TGTGCCAGCAGCGCCCGACAGGGGGCGCGCACTGAAGCTTTCTTT	CASSARQGARTEAFF
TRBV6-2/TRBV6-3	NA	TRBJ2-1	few	TGTGCCAGCAGTTACACTAAGGAAAGGGGCCACTACAATGAGCAGTTCTTC	CASSYTKERGHYNEQFF
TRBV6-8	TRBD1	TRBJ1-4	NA	TGTGCCAGCACCGGATCCGGGACAGAGAATGAAAAACTGTTTTTT	CASTGSGTENEKLFF
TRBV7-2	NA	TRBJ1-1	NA	TGTGCCAGCAGCTTAGCGAGGCCACCTAACACTGAAGCTTTCTTT	CASSLARPPNTEAFF
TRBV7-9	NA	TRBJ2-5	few	TGTGCCAGCAGCTTAGACATACGGGAGACCCAGTACTTC	CASSLDIRETQYF
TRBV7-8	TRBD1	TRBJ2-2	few	TGTGCCAGCAGCCTATACAGGGGGATACCGGGGGAGCTGTTTTTT	CASSLYRGIPGELFF
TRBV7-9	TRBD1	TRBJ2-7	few	TGTGCCAGCAGCTACCGGGACAGGGGTATCAACGAGCAGTACTTC	CASSYRDRGINEQYF
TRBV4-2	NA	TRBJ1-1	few	TGTGCCAGCAGCCACTGGTTCTCGGGGAACACTGAAGCTTTCTTT	CASSHWFSGNTEAFF
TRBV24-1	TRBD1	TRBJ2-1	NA	TGTGCCAGCCGTTCCCGCCGGGACAGGGAATCCTACAATGAGCAGTTCTTC	CASRSRRDRESYNEQFF
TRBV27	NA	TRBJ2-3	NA	TGTGCCAGCAGTTTCGAGGGGGACACAGATACGCAGTATTTT	CASSFEGDTDTQYF
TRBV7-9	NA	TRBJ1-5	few	TGTGCCAGCAGCCTCCACTCCACCGACGATCAGCCCCAGCATTTT	CASSLHSTDDQPQHF
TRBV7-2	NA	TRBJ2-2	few	TGTGCCAGCAGCTTAGATAGTCGGATCACCGGGGAGCTGTTTTTT	CASSLDSRITGELFF
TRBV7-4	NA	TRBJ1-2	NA	TGTGCCAGCAGCGCGACGGAAGGGTATGGCTACACCTTC	CASSATEGYGYTF
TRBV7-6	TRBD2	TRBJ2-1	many	TGTGCCAGCAGCTTAGGGTCTAGCGGGGCCTACAATGAGCAGTTCTTC	CASSLGSSGAYNEQFF
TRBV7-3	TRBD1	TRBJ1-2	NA	TGTGCCAGCAGCCCGAGCCCCGGGGACAGGCTCACTAACTATGGCTACACCTTC	CASSPSPGDRLTNYGYTF
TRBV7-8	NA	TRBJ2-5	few	TGTGCCAGCACGAGGGCTCTCCAAGAGACCCAGTACTTC	CASTRALQETQYF
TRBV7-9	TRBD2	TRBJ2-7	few	TGTGCCAGCGGGGGGGGGACCCAACCCTACGAGCAGTACTTC	CASGGGTQPYEQYF
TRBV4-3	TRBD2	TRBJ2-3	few	TGCGCCAGCAGCCAGGGACTAGCGGGAGCCACCTTCACAGATACGCAGTATTTT	CASSQGLAGATFTDTQYF
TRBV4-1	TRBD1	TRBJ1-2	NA	TGCGCCAGCAGCCAAGATGGACAGGAGACTGGCTACACCTTC	CASSQDGQETGYTF
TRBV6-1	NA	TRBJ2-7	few	TGTGCCAGCAGACCAAATACAGGAGGTTACTACGAGCAGTACTTC	CASRPNTGGYYEQYF
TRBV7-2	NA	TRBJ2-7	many	TGTGCCAGCAGCTTCTCGGGGACCGAGCAGTACTTC	CASSFSGTEQYF
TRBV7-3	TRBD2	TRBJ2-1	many	TGTGCCAGCAGCTTAACGGGGACTAGCGGGGCCCCACGTCCTTACAATGAGCAGTTCTTC	CASSLTGTSGAPRPYNEQFF
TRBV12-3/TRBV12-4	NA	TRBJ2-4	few	TGTGCCAGCAGTCCCTCAAGTGCTCAGCCCTTAATGTACTTC	CASSPSSAQPLMYF